The rows below give T cell receptor beta chains drawn from one sample of a study of blood T cell repertoires in COVID-19. Generated by immunoSEQ multiplex PCR, the TCRdb table keeps only in-frame clones and is missing some. The sample yields roughly 120,000 clones, around 80% seen once. Sequencing was done on a sample of peripheral blood. The source is a man between 65 and 80 years old with acute or convalescent COVID-19. CDR3s include the opening cysteine and the closing phenylalanine or tryptophan. The order of the fields is clone size, D gene, J gene, V gene, CDR3 protein, CDR3 DNA. D genes are given only for firm matches. Rows may omit the clone size; those that give it use once, few, many or a size class.

>.|TRBD1|TRBJ1-4|TRBV3-1/TRBV3-2
CASGQGYTEKLFF
TGTGCCAGCGGACAGGGTTATACTGAAAAACTGTTTTTT
>few|.|TRBJ2-6|TRBV27
CAHNVLTF
TGTGCACACAACGTCCTGACTTTC
>.|.|TRBJ2-7|TRBV5-4
CASSFEGGSREQYF
TGTGCCAGCAGCTTTGAGGGGGGGTCGCGCGAGCAGTACTTC
>.|.|TRBJ1-3|TRBV6-5
CASSYSGASGNTIYF
TGTGCCAGCAGTTACTCAGGGGCCTCTGGAAACACCATATATTTT
>.|.|TRBJ2-7|TRBV5-1
CASSLTPRYEQYF
TGCGCCAGCAGCCTAACCCCCCGCTACGAGCAGTACTTC
>once|TRBD2|TRBJ2-7|TRBV5-1
CASSLAGASGSYEQYF
TGCGCCAGCAGCTTGGCCGGGGCTAGCGGGAGTTACGAGCAGTACTTC
>.|.|TRBJ2-1|TRBV4-1
CASSWTPSKGNEQFF
TGCGCCAGCAGCTGGACACCCTCTAAGGGCAATGAGCAGTTCTTC
>once|.|TRBJ2-7|TRBV11-2
CASSGISYEQYF
TGTGCCAGCAGCGGTATCAGCTACGAGCAGTACTTC
>few|TRBD1|TRBJ2-3|TRBV11-2
CASSRDRVPDTQYF
TGTGCCAGCAGCCGGGACAGGGTACCAGATACGCAGTATTTT
>.|.|TRBJ1-2|TRBV6-2/TRBV6-3
CASSRGQKDGYTF
TGTGCCAGCAGCCGCGGACAGAAAGATGGCTACACCTTC
>.|.|TRBJ1-5|TRBV2
CASKEQLNQPQHF
TGTGCCAGCAAGGAACAGTTAAATCAGCCCCAGCATTTT
>.|TRBD2|TRBJ2-5|TRBV4-1
CASSQDSPFLAGEETQYF
TGCGCCAGCAGCCAAGATTCCCCCTTTCTAGCGGGAGAAGAGACCCAGTACTTC
>once|.|TRBJ1-1|TRBV24-1
CATSDGAVTEAFF
TGTGCCACCAGTGATGGGGCGGTAACTGAAGCTTTCTTT
>once|.|TRBJ2-7|TRBV19
CASSRDISYEQYF
TGTGCCAGTAGTAGGGACATCTCCTACGAGCAGTACTTC
>.|TRBD1|TRBJ2-2|TRBV5-4
CASRRTGGNGELFF
TGTGCCAGCAGGAGGACAGGGGGGAACGGGGAGCTGTTTTTT
>.|.|TRBJ1-2|TRBV30
CAWSARGAYGYTF
TGTGCCTGGAGTGCCAGGGGAGCTTATGGCTACACCTTC
>few|TRBD1|TRBJ1-2|TRBV6-5
CASCIRQGALHGYTF
TGTGCCAGCTGTATTCGACAGGGGGCGTTACATGGCTACACCTTC
>.|.|TRBJ2-7|TRBV19
CASSRGNEQYF
TGTGCCAGTAGCCGGGGAAACGAGCAGTACTTC
>.|.|TRBJ2-1|TRBV12-3/TRBV12-4
CASSFGRYNEQFF
TGTGCCAGCAGTTTTGGCAGATACAATGAGCAGTTCTTC
>.|TRBD1|TRBJ1-2|TRBV6-1
CASREGQGAAEDYGYTF
TGTGCCAGCAGAGAAGGACAGGGGGCTGCGGAAGACTATGGCTACACCTTC
>once|TRBD1|TRBJ2-1|TRBV29-1
CSVRQGAVNEQFF
TGCAGCGTTAGACAGGGGGCGGTCAATGAGCAGTTCTTC
>.|.|TRBJ1-6|TRBV9
CASSVAARANSPLHF
TGTGCCAGCAGCGTAGCGGCCAGGGCTAATTCACCCCTCCACTTT
>few|.|TRBJ1-6|TRBV6-5
CASRAREESPLHF
TGTGCCAGCAGGGCCCGAGAGGAATCACCCCTCCACTTT
>few|.|TRBJ1-2|TRBV6-5
CASSYSDSPRYGYTF
TGTGCCAGCAGTTACTCAGACAGCCCCCGCTATGGCTACACCTTC
>few|.|TRBJ2-1|TRBV7-8
CASSLRIPYNEQFF
TGTGCCAGCAGCTTACGTATTCCCTACAATGAGCAGTTCTTC
>few|TRBD1|TRBJ1-2|TRBV13
CASSLGLRQGGNYGYTF
TGTGCCAGCAGCTTAGGGCTGCGACAGGGAGGTAACTATGGCTACACCTTC
>.|.|TRBJ2-1|TRBV3-1/TRBV3-2
CASSQFARARNEQFF
TGTGCCAGCAGCCAATTTGCCAGGGCCCGCAATGAGCAGTTCTTC
>few|.|TRBJ1-5|TRBV3-1/TRBV3-2
CASSQGGDWGQPQHF
TGTGCCAGCAGCCAAGGTGGGGACTGGGGACAGCCCCAGCATTTT
>many|TRBD2|TRBJ2-5|TRBV7-9
CASSPPPGGEETQYF
TGTGCCAGCAGCCCACCACCGGGAGGGGAAGAGACCCAGTACTTC
>.|.|TRBJ2-7|TRBV6-5
CASSYSTAAGPYEQYF
TGTGCCAGCAGTTACTCGACCGCCGCGGGGCCCTACGAGCAGTACTTC
>.|.|TRBJ1-5|TRBV28
CASLGAGLFLNQPQHF
TGTGCCTCCCTGGGGGCAGGGTTGTTTTTGAATCAGCCCCAGCATTTT
>.|.|TRBJ2-5|TRBV27
CASSSGLGETQYF
TGTGCCAGCAGTTCAGGGTTGGGAGAGACCCAGTACTTC
>.|.|TRBJ2-1|TRBV5-1
CASSLDSYTSYNEQFF
TGCGCCAGCAGCTTGGATAGCTACACCTCCTACAATGAGCAGTTCTTC
>.|.|TRBJ2-7|TRBV21-1
CASSKGRRGSSYEQYF
TGTGCCAGCAGCAAGGGGCGGCGGGGGAGCTCCTACGAGCAGTACTTC
>.|TRBD1|TRBJ2-7|TRBV6-1
CASSRGQGVSYEQYF
TGTGCCAGCAGTCGCGGACAGGGGGTATCCTACGAGCAGTACTTC
>.|TRBD2|TRBJ2-5|TRBV2
CASTERGGETQYF
TGTGCCAGCACGGAGCGGGGGGGAGAGACCCAGTACTTC
>.|.|TRBJ2-4|TRBV27
CASSSPRTTGLAKNIQYF
TGTGCCAGCAGTTCGCCCCGGACAACAGGCCTAGCCAAAAACATTCAGTACTTC
>.|TRBD1|TRBJ2-1|TRBV9
CASSVGGHRGFNNEQFF
TGTGCCAGCAGCGTAGGGGGCCACAGGGGGTTCAACAATGAGCAGTTCTTC
>few|TRBD2|TRBJ2-7|TRBV7-2
CASSARTSGGVSYEQYF
TGTGCCAGCAGCGCCCGGACTAGCGGGGGGGTTTCCTACGAGCAGTACTTC
>.|.|TRBJ1-4|TRBV7-9
CASRAVDEKLFF
TGTGCCAGCAGGGCGGTGGATGAAAAACTGTTTTTT
>.|TRBD1|TRBJ1-3|TRBV7-9
CASSFVDRGPNTIYF
TGTGCCAGCAGCTTCGTCGACAGGGGGCCCAACACCATATATTTT
>few|.|TRBJ2-3|TRBV2
CASGPNHTQYF
TGTGCCAGCGGCCCAAATCATACGCAGTATTTT
>.|TRBD1|TRBJ1-3|TRBV2
CASSENSGQGGHTIYF
TGTGCCAGCAGTGAAAATTCGGGGCAGGGGGGACACACCATATATTTT
>few|TRBD1|TRBJ2-7|TRBV11-2
CASSRGQRSTYEQYF
TGTGCCAGCAGCCGGGGACAGAGATCTACCTACGAGCAGTACTTC
>.|.|TRBJ2-7|TRBV5-8
CASSTGDGAYEQYF
TGTGCCAGCAGCACTGGTGACGGGGCCTACGAGCAGTACTTC
>.|.|TRBJ2-7|TRBV11-2
CASSLSSGRGRNLHYEQYF
TGTGCCAGCAGCTTAAGCAGCGGCCGGGGGAGAAATCTTCACTACGAGCAGTACTTC
>.|.|TRBJ1-3|TRBV30
CAWSVLAGSGNTIYF
TGTGCCTGGAGTGTCCTGGCAGGCTCTGGAAACACCATATATTTT
>.|TRBD1|TRBJ2-1|TRBV30
CAWRGDRGEAEQFF
TGTGCCTGGAGGGGGGACAGGGGGGAGGCTGAGCAGTTCTTC
>.|.|TRBJ1-1|TRBV3-1/TRBV3-2
CASSGGRGTEAFF
TGTGCCAGCAGCGGTGGAAGGGGTACTGAAGCTTTCTTT
>.|TRBD1|TRBJ2-7|TRBV27
CASGPGGSLEQYF
TGTGCCAGCGGGCCAGGGGGTTCCCTAGAGCAGTACTTC
>.|.|TRBJ1-6|TRBV27
CASRQASSYNSPLHF
TGTGCCAGCCGACAGGCAAGCTCCTATAATTCACCCCTCCACTTT
>.|TRBD2|TRBJ2-1|TRBV6-5
CASEPSGSKNEQFF
TGTGCCAGCGAACCTAGCGGGAGTAAAAATGAGCAGTTCTTC
>.|.|TRBJ2-1|TRBV19
CASSRTVSNEQFF
TGTGCCAGTAGTAGGACAGTTAGTAATGAGCAGTTCTTC